The table lists the clone carrying this TCR beta chain with many counts. This specimen belongs to a study of immune characterization of retroperitoneal liposarcoma. TCRdb recomputed calls from the PCR reads with MiXCR, one row per CDR3 protein. The sample lists several thousand distinct CDR3 sequences; more than 25% were seen once. The TCR originated in a male donor with retroperitoneal liposarcoma. What was sequenced was blood.

For the CDR3, the DNA is TGCGCCAGCAGTCTCCCCCCCGAGCGGGAGGGCCATAATGAGCAGTTCTTC. Protein product: CASSLPPEREGHNEQFF. J is TRBJ2-1 and V is TRBV23-1, with TRBD2 identical over 10 bases. TRBV23-1 counts as an open reading frame of uncertain function. Trimming at V came to 4 bases and at J to 7 bases, leaving 13 bases not matched to a gene. This CDR3 is 17 amino acids long.